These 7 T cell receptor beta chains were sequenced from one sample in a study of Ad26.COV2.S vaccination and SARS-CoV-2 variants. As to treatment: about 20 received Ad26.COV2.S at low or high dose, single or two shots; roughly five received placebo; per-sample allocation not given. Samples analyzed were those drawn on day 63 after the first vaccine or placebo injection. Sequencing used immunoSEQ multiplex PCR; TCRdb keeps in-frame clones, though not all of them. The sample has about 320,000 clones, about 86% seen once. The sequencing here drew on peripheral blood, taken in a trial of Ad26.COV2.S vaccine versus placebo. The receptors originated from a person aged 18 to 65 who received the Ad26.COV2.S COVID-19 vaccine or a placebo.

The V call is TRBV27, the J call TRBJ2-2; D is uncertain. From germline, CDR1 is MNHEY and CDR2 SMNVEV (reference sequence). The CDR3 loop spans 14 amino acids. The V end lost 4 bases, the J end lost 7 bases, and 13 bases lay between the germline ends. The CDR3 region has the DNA TGTGCCAGCAGTTCCCGGCAGCTAGGCGGGGAGCTGTTTTTT. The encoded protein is CASSSRQLGGELFF.

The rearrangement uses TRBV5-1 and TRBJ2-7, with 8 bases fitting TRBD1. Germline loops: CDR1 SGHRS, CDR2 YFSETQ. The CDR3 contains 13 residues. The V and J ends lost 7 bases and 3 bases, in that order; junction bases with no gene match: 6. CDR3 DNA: TGCGCCAGCGGGACAGGAGAAAACTACGAGCAGTACTTC. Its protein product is CASGTGENYEQYF.

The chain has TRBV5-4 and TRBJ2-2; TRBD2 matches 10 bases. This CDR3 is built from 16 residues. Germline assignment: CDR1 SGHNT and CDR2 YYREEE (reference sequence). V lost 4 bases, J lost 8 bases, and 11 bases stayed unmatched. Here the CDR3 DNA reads TGTGCCAGCAGCCCCTCCGGGACTAGCGTGTGGGGGGAGCTGTTTTTT. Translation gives CASSPSGTSVWGELFF.

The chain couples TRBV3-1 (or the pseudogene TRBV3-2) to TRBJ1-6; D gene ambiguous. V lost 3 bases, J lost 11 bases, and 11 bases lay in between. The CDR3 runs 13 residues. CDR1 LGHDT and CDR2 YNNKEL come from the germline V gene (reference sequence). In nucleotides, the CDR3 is TGTGCCAGCAGCCAGTTGCACTGGGCACCCCTCCACTTT. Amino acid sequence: CASSQLHWAPLHF.

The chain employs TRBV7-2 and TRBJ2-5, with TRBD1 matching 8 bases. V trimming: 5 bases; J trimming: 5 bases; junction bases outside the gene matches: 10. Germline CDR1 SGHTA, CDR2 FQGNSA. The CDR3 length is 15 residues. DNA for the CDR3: TGTGCCAGCAGCCCAGGCGGGACAGGTCGTGAGACCCAGTACTTC. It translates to CASSPGGTGRETQYF.

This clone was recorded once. The CDR3 DNA follows: TGTGCCTATAACAGGGGAACTAACTATGGCTACACCTTC. Its translation: CAYNRGTNYGYTF. The chain employs TRBV30 and TRBJ1-2, with TRBD1 identical over 7 bases. V was clipped by 7 bases and J by 0 bases; unmatched bases: 5. This CDR3 has 13 amino acids. Germline V gene sequence: CDR1 GTSNPN, CDR2 SVGIG (reference sequence). Combining the CDR3 with reference TRBV30 and TRBJ1-2 gives the whole variable domain SQTIHQWPATLVQPVGSPLSLECTVEGTSNPNLYWYRQAAGRGLQLLFYSVGIGQISSEVPQNLSASRPQDRQFILSSKKLLLSDSGFYLCAYNRGTNYGYTFGSGTRLTVV.

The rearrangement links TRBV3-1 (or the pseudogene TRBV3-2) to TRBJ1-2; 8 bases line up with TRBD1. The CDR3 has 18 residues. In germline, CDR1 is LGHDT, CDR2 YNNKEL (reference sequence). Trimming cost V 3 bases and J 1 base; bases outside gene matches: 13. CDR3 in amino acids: CASSQELDQGAGNYGYTF. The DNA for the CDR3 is TGTGCCAGCAGCCAGGAACTCGATCAGGGGGCGGGTAACTATGGCTACACCTTC.